Below, 18 T cell receptor beta chains from the same sample are listed, as sequenced in a study of cytomegalovirus exposure and HLA in healthy donors. The PCR ran on 60 Vbeta and 13 Jbeta primers. Sequencing was performed with immunoSEQ multiplex PCR; in TCRdb, only in-frame clones are kept and a portion is missing. Of 110,000 to 150,000 clones in the sample, more than 7.5% were seen once. The sequenced sample was PBMCs. These receptors were collected from a man aged 45-65 years in good health and CMV-seronegative.

Of note for this clone: Germline is not matched at one junction end, which may reflect a read error. The chain couples TRBV13 to TRBJ1-3, with D unclear. Looked up from germline, CDR1 is PRHDT and CDR2 is FYEKMQ (reference sequence). CDR3 length: 14 amino acids. For the CDR3, the DNA is TGTGCCAGCAGATCGGATGACACTGGAAACAACATATATTTT. It yields the protein CASRSDDTGNNIYF.

The V gene is TRBV6-5, the J gene TRBJ2-1, with 7 bases matching TRBD2. The V and J ends lost 6 bases and 5 bases, in that order; junction bases with no gene match: 7. Per the germline V gene, CDR1 is MNHEY and CDR2 is SVGAGI. The CDR3 covers 14 residues. The CDR3 nucleotides read TGTGCCAGCAGCGGCTGGGAGGGCAACAATGAGCAGTTCTTC. It is translated as CASSGWEGNNEQFF.

The V gene is TRBV29-1, the J gene TRBJ2-7; TRBD1 matches at 7 bases. CDR1 is SQVTM, CDR2 ANQGSEA, per germline. Trimming at V came to 1 base and at J to 2 bases, leaving 5 bases not matched to a gene. The CDR3 runs to 14 residues. The CDR3 reads CSVEGRGNTYEQYF. In nucleotides, the CDR3 is TGCAGCGTTGAAGGCAGGGGGAATACCTACGAGCAGTACTTC.

The genes are TRBV4-1 and TRBJ2-7; 9 positions match TRBD2. This CDR3 has 15 residues. The germline CDR1 and CDR2 sequences are MGHRA and YSYEKL. Trimming at V came to 0 bases and at J to 0 bases, leaving 0 bases not matched to a gene. CDR3 amino acids: CASSQEAGGSYEQYF. In DNA form, the CDR3 reads TGCGCCAGCAGCCAAGAAGCGGGGGGCTCCTACGAGCAGTACTTC.

This clone was observed a few times. The CDR3 here is CASSLLEGAYEQYF. The CDR3 DNA is TGTGCCAGCAGTTTGCTAGAGGGGGCCTACGAGCAGTACTTC. This chain joins TRBV27 and TRBJ2-7; the D gene is possibly TRBD1 (6 bases). CDR1 and CDR2 from the germline V gene are MNHEY and SMNVEV (reference sequence). Deletions cut 3 bases from V and 2 bases from J, with 11 bases between. The CDR3 spans 14 residues.

The chain combines TRBV20-1 with TRBJ2-1; D uncertain. The germline gives CDR1 DFQATT, CDR2 SNEGSKA (reference sequence). The germline V and J ends were trimmed by 1 base and 7 bases, with 5 bases remaining between them. This CDR3 is 11 amino acids long. For the CDR3, the DNA is TGCAGTGCTAGAGGGCGGAATGAGCAGTTCTTC. Amino acids: CSARGRNEQFF.

This chain joins TRBV19 and TRBJ2-7; D might be TRBD2 (6 bases). From germline, CDR1 is LNHDA and CDR2 SQIVND (reference sequence). The CDR3 runs to 14 residues. Trimming shortened V by 4 bases and J by 2 bases, and 12 bases separated the two germline ends. CDR3 protein: CASSNRGFTYEQYF. The CDR3 nucleotides are TGTGCCAGTAGTAACCGGGGGTTCACCTACGAGCAGTACTTC.

V and J are TRBV18 and TRBJ1-2; 7 bases fit TRBD1. The CDR3 loop spans 15 amino acids. Germline V gene sequence: CDR1 KGHSH, CDR2 LQKENI. Losses at the gene ends were 3 bases for V and 0 bases for J; bases not matched to a gene: 4. The CDR3: CASSPDGTANYGYTF. CDR3 sequence (DNA): TGTGCCAGCTCACCGGACGGGACAGCTAACTATGGCTACACCTTC.

The J gene is TRBJ2-1, the V gene TRBV19; 9 nucleotides align to TRBD1. Germline values: CDR1 LNHDA, CDR2 SQIVND (reference sequence). V lost 6 bases to trimming and J lost 7 bases; unmatched junction nucleotides: 13. This CDR3 is built from 16 residues. The DNA of the CDR3 is TGTGCCAGTAGGATAACAGGGGGCTTGTCGGGGAATGAGCAGTTCTTC. It yields the protein CASRITGGLSGNEQFF.

This clone was picked up a small number of times. The chain employs TRBV29-1 and TRBJ1-4; D unresolved. Germline V lookup: CDR1 SQVTM, CDR2 ANQGSEA. V lost 4 bases and J lost 5, with 11 bases in between. CDR3 length: 13 amino acids. The CDR3 DNA reads as TGCAGCGTTGGAGGAGAGAGAAATGAAAAACTGTTTTTT. It specifies CSVGGERNEKLFF.

This clone has a handful of counts. The chain employs TRBV11-2 and TRBJ1-4; 7 bases map to TRBD1. V lost 6 bases to trimming and J lost 6 bases; unmatched junction nucleotides: 7. The CDR3 loop spans 14 amino acids. Germline loops: CDR1 SGHAT, CDR2 FQNNGV. Here the CDR3 DNA reads TGTGCCAGCAGTACCGGGACAGCACATGAAAAACTGTTTTTT. It is translated as CASSTGTAHEKLFF. Drawing the rest from reference TRBV11-2 and TRBJ1-4, the complete variable domain is EAGVAQSPRYKIIEKRQSVAFWCNPISGHATLYWYQQILGQGPKLLIQFQNNGVVDDSQLPKDRFSAERLKGVDSTLKIQPAKLEDSAVYLCASSTGTAHEKLFFGSGTQLSVL.

The V and J genes are TRBV9 and TRBJ2-1; TRBD1 aligns across 11 bases. J gave up 9 bases and V 0 bases, and 2 bases lay outside the gene matches. Germline V gene data show CDR1 as SGDLS and CDR2 as YYNGEE. The CDR3 consists of 14 residues. CDR3 sequence: CASSVVGTGGEQFF. CDR3 nucleotides: TGTGCCAGCAGCGTAGTGGGGACAGGGGGTGAGCAGTTCTTC. The variable domain in full, completed from reference TRBV9 and TRBJ2-1, reads DSGVTQTPKHLITATGQRVTLRCSPRSGDLSVYWYQQSLDQGLQFLIQYYNGEERAKGNILERFSAQQFPDLHSELNLSSLELGDSALYFCASSVVGTGGEQFFGPGTRLTVL.

This chain uses TRBV28 with TRBJ2-1, with 9 bases lining up with TRBD2. The V segment lost 6 bases and the J segment 5 bases; nucleotides outside the gene matches: 14. The CDR3 totals 17 residues. Germline-derived CDR1 and CDR2 are MDHEN and SYDVKM. The CDR3: CASSAGREGLGHNEQFF. In DNA form, the CDR3 reads TGTGCCAGCAGCGCTGGGCGGGAGGGCCTCGGGCACAATGAGCAGTTCTTC.

To note about this clone: One end of the junction is discordant with germline, which a read error may explain. V and J are TRBV10-1 and TRBJ2-7, with D unresolved. Germline CDR1 is WNHNN and CDR2 is SYGVQD (reference sequence). This CDR3 is 14 amino acids long. The CDR3 is CASPPRLSSDEQYF. CDR3 nucleotide sequence: TGCGCCAGTCCCCCCAGGCTCTCCTCCGACGAGCAGTACTTC.

This clone was counted a few times. The chain links TRBV11-2 to TRBJ1-1; TRBD1 is a possible D gene (5 bases). From germline, CDR1 is SGHAT and CDR2 FQNNGV. The length of the CDR3 is 14 residues. Between the trimmed V and J ends, which lost 6 bases and 1 base, there was a span of 12 bases. As DNA, the CDR3 is TGTGCCAGCAGGGGGCCAACAGGGAACACTGAAGCTTTCTTT. The encoded protein is CASRGPTGNTEAFF. The whole variable domain, filled in from reference TRBV11-2 and TRBJ1-1, reads EAGVAQSPRYKIIEKRQSVAFWCNPISGHATLYWYQQILGQGPKLLIQFQNNGVVDDSQLPKDRFSAERLKGVDSTLKIQPAKLEDSAVYLCASRGPTGNTEAFFGQGTRLTVV.

A few counts support this clone. The genes are TRBV27 and TRBJ2-1, with 13 bases aligning to TRBD2. Germline CDR1 MNHEY, CDR2 SMNVEV (reference sequence). The CDR3 sequence is 14 residues long. V gave up 6 bases and J gave up 6 bases; unmatched junction bases: 2. The DNA of the CDR3 is TGTGCCAGCAGAAGGACTAGCGGGAGCAATGAGCAGTTCTTC. It yields the protein CASRRTSGSNEQFF.

This clone turned up a few times. The chain is built from TRBV5-1 and TRBJ2-3; TRBD2 agrees at 9 bases. Germline V CDR1 and CDR2: SGHRS, YFSETQ. The junction had 5 bases not matched to a gene; V was cut back by 0 bases and J by 0 bases. The CDR3 has 17 residues. CDR3 sequence (DNA): TGCGCCAGCAGCTTGGGACTAGCGGTACTTAGCACAGATACGCAGTATTTT. It yields the protein CASSLGLAVLSTDTQYF.

This chain connects TRBV11-3 to TRBJ2-3, with 11 bases matching TRBD2. From germline, CDR1 is SGHNT and CDR2 YENEEA. Trimming removed 5 bases from V and 2 bases from J; junction bases left unmatched: 3. The CDR3 has 15 amino acids. Written as DNA, the CDR3 is TGTGCCAGCAGCGAGGGACTAGCGGACACAGATACGCAGTATTTT. Translated: CASSEGLADTDTQYF.